Presented here are 23 T cell receptor beta chains from one specimen sequenced in a study of cytomegalovirus exposure and HLA in healthy donors. It was with 60 Vbeta and 13 Jbeta primers that the PCR ran. Measured with immunoSEQ multiplex PCR; TCRdb has only the in-frame clones, and not every one. The repertoire includes about 160,000 clones, around 76% of them detected once, and roughly 2% sits in the top ten. The sequencing sample was made of PBMCs. All receptors derive from a female donor in good health and CMV-seronegative.

The chain is built from TRBV7-9 and TRBJ1-1, with a tentative D call TRBD1 (5 bases). The CDR3 has 17 amino acids. Germline V gene data show CDR1 as SEHNR and CDR2 as FQNEAQ (reference sequence). Trimming pared 1 base from V and 5 bases from J, leaving 20 bases between. CDR3 in DNA: TGTGCCAGCAGCTTAGTTCCGTCCGGACGGCGGGGGACTGAAGCTTTCTTT. The encoded protein is CASSLVPSGRRGTEAFF. Filled out from reference TRBV7-9 and TRBJ1-1, the complete variable domain reads DTGVSQNPRHKITKRGQNVTFRCDPISEHNRLYWYRQTLGQGPEFLTYFQNEAQLEKSRLLSDRFSAERPKGSFSTLEIQRTEQGDSAMYLCASSLVPSGRRGTEAFFGQGTRLTVV.

The chain links TRBV19 to TRBJ2-7, with a weak D call TRBD2 (7 bases). This CDR3 has 14 amino acids. Germline V gene data show CDR1 as LNHDA and CDR2 as SQIVND (reference sequence). Trimming pared 6 bases from V and 2 bases from J, leaving 14 bases between. The CDR3 protein is CASRPTGTTYEQYF. DNA of the CDR3: TGTGCCAGTAGACCTACAGGGACTACCTACGAGCAGTACTTC. Together with reference TRBV19 and TRBJ2-7, the CDR3 gives the full variable domain: DGGITQSPKYLFRKEGQNVTLSCEQNLNHDAMYWYRQDPGQGLRLIYYSQIVNDFQKGDIAEGYSVSREKKESFPLTVTSAQKNPTAFYLCASRPTGTTYEQYFGPGTRLTVT.

The chain recombines TRBV6-5 with TRBJ1-1, with TRBD1 matching over 7 bases. V was pared by 6 bases and J by 7 bases, with 8 bases of the junction left unmatched. The CDR3 consists of 13 residues. The germline CDR1 and CDR2 sequences are MNHEY and SVGAGI. The CDR3 nucleotides read TGTGCCAGCAGCCAACGGACAGGCCTTGAAGCTTTCTTT. It specifies CASSQRTGLEAFF.

This sequence joins TRBV4-1 and TRBJ1-1; TRBD1 is a possible D gene (6 bases). The ends were cut back, 0 bases at V and 3 bases at J, with 11 bases in the middle. CDR3 length equals 15 residues. Germline CDR1 and CDR2: MGHRA and YSYEKL. The CDR3: CASSQEVTGDTEAFF. The CDR3 DNA reads as TGCGCCAGCAGCCAAGAGGTGACAGGAGACACTGAAGCTTTCTTT.

In this sample, this clone turned up once. This chain uses TRBV5-4 with TRBJ2-4, with 9 bases matching TRBD1. J lost 8 bases, V lost 4 bases, and 7 bases had no gene match. Germline assignment: CDR1 SGHNT and CDR2 YYREEE (reference sequence). There are 14 residues in the CDR3. The CDR3 sequence is CASSPGTGKYIQYF. CDR3 sequence (DNA): TGTGCCAGCAGCCCCGGGACAGGGAAATACATTCAGTACTTC.

The chain has TRBV9 and TRBJ2-1, with 7 bases aligning to TRBD1. After removal of 0 bases from V and 11 bases from J, the junction contained 5 bases not matched to a gene. CDR3 size: 13 residues. Germline V lookup: CDR1 SGDLS, CDR2 YYNGEE. The CDR3 sequence: CASSVAGTAQQFF. CDR3 bases: TGTGCCAGCAGCGTAGCGGGGACAGCTCAGCAGTTCTTC.

This clone was counted a few times. The rearrangement joins TRBV4-1 to TRBJ2-7; 11 bases fit TRBD1. The germline gives CDR1 MGHRA, CDR2 YSYEKL. The CDR3 runs 16 residues. Trimming cost V 1 base and J 3 bases; bases outside gene matches: 5. The CDR3 DNA reads TGCGCCAGCAGCCAAGCTTGGACAGGGGGCTTCTACGAGCAGTACTTC. This codes for CASSQAWTGGFYEQYF.

This clone has only a few counts. V gene TRBV10-3 combines with J gene TRBJ1-3, with 7 bases identical to TRBD1. Germline V gene lookup returns CDR1 ENHRY and CDR2 SYGVKD. Trimming at V came to 1 base and at J to 0 bases, leaving 3 bases not matched to a gene. The CDR3 length is 16 residues. The CDR3 bases are TGTGCCATCAGTGAGTGGACAGGCGTCTCTGGAAACACCATATATTTT. It yields the protein CAISEWTGVSGNTIYF.

A few counts support this clone. The chain has TRBV10-3 and TRBJ2-1, with D perhaps matching TRBD2 (5 bases). This CDR3 has 14 amino acids. Germline V gene sequence: CDR1 ENHRY, CDR2 SYGVKD. Trimming cost V 6 bases and J 1 base, with 10 bases left between them. The CDR3 spells CAIRERSSYNEQFF. The CDR3, as DNA: TGTGCCATCAGGGAGCGGTCATCCTACAATGAGCAGTTCTTC.

This chain connects TRBV7-2 to TRBJ2-1; the match to TRBD1 covers 9 bases. The V and J ends lost 5 bases and 8 bases, in that order; junction bases with no gene match: 7. The CDR3 sequence is 14 residues long. CDR1 and CDR2 (germline): SGHTA, FQGNSA. The CDR3 sequence: CASSPDRGRHEQFF. The CDR3 nucleotides are TGTGCCAGCAGCCCGGACAGGGGAAGGCATGAGCAGTTCTTC.

This sequence joins TRBV27 and TRBJ2-1; 12 bases agree with TRBD2. The CDR3 spans 15 residues. V lost 6 bases to trimming and J lost 9 bases; unmatched junction nucleotides: 9. Germline assignment: CDR1 MNHEY and CDR2 SMNVEV (reference sequence). The CDR3 DNA is TGTGCCAGCAGGTCCCTAGCGGGGGGGCGTAGTGAGCAGTTCTTC. Protein sequence: CASRSLAGGRSEQFF.

This chain uses TRBV30 with TRBJ2-1; 9 nucleotides align to TRBD1. V trimming: 3 bases; J trimming: 7 bases; junction bases outside the gene matches: 7. Per the germline V gene, CDR1 is GTSNPN and CDR2 is SVGIG (reference sequence). The CDR3 has 14 amino acids. The chain's CDR3 is CAWRRDRVYNEQFF. The CDR3 region has the DNA TGTGCCTGGAGGAGGGACAGGGTCTATAATGAGCAGTTCTTC.

This clone was seen a few times. This chain links TRBV2 with TRBJ1-5; possible D gene TRBD1, 6 bases. CDR1 is SNHLY, CDR2 FYNNEI, per germline. Trimming left V 6 bases short and J 3 bases short, with 15 bases between. CDR3 length: 15 residues. CDR3 coding DNA: TGTGCCAGCAGGAGGGAGAGGGGGAACAATCAGCCCCAGCATTTT. Residues: CASRRERGNNQPQHF.

This clone has just a few counts. The V call is TRBV10-3, the J call TRBJ1-2; 7 bases are shared with TRBD1. The CDR3 spans 17 residues. From germline, CDR1 is ENHRY and CDR2 SYGVKD. V lost 10 bases to trimming and J lost 3 bases; unmatched junction nucleotides: 20. CDR3 DNA: TGTGCCAGCACAGCCGGGACAGACCTTTTTTGGTACTATGGCTACACCTTC. Amino acids: CASTAGTDLFWYYGYTF.

The V gene is TRBV2, the J gene TRBJ2-1, with 7 bases matching TRBD2. Germline V gives CDR1 SNHLY, CDR2 FYNNEI. The CDR3 spans 12 residues. Germline trimming cut 11 bases from V and 8 bases from J; bases unmatched to any gene: 9. CDR3 DNA sequence: TGTGCCGGCCGGGAGGATCTCGATGAGCAGTTCTTC. It codes for CAGREDLDEQFF.

This rearrangement joins TRBV15 to TRBJ2-5, with D possibly TRBD2 on 6 matching bases. V was clipped by 1 base and J by 5 bases, with 11 bases between them. The CDR3 covers 14 residues. CDR1 and CDR2 (germline): LNHNV, YYDKDF (reference sequence). The CDR3 nucleotides are TGTGCCACCAGCAGAGGAGGAGGGGACGAGACCCAGTACTTC. It encodes CATSRGGGDETQYF. The full variable domain, its missing parts supplied by reference TRBV15 and TRBJ2-5, is DAMVIQNPRYQVTQFGKPVTLSCSQTLNHNVMYWYQQKSSQAPKLLFHYYDKDFNNEADTPDNFQSRRPNTSFCFLDIRSPGLGDTAMYLCATSRGGGDETQYFGPGTRLLVL.

The chain is built from TRBV6-1 and TRBJ2-2; TRBD1 matches 7 bases. V shed 8 bases, J shed 6 bases, and the junction held 12 bases outside the gene matches. The CDR3 extends over 15 amino acids. Germline V gene sequence: CDR1 MNHNS, CDR2 SASEGT. CDR3 DNA: TGTGCCAGCCGCGAGGGGGCGGTAATTTCCGGGGAGCTGTTTTTT. Its translation: CASREGAVISGELFF.

The chain couples TRBV6-1 to TRBJ2-1; a weak D match, TRBD2 (5 bases). V was trimmed by 2 bases and J by 1 base, leaving 9 bases between them. Per germline, CDR1 MNHNS and CDR2 SASEGT. This CDR3 is 15 amino acids long. CDR3 bases: TGTGCCAGCAGTGAATACGGCGGGTCCTACAATGAGCAGTTCTTC. Translated: CASSEYGGSYNEQFF.

V and J are TRBV2 and TRBJ1-5, with 7 bases that match TRBD1. The CDR3 length is 15 residues. The germline gives CDR1 SNHLY, CDR2 FYNNEI. Trimming cost V 6 bases and J 2 bases; bases outside gene matches: 7. Written as DNA, the CDR3 is TGTGCCAGCAGGGACGACAGGGCCCGCAATCAGCCCCAGCATTTT. Its protein product is CASRDDRARNQPQHF.

The sample holds a few counts of this clone. The genes are TRBV13 and TRBJ1-1, with 9 bases aligning to TRBD1. Germline V gives CDR1 PRHDT, CDR2 FYEKMQ (reference sequence). J lost 3 bases, V lost 4 bases, and 12 bases had no gene match. This CDR3 is built from 17 residues. Here the CDR3 DNA reads TGTGCCAGCAGCTACAGGACAGGGGATTGGGGAGACACTGAAGCTTTCTTT. It translates to CASSYRTGDWGDTEAFF. The full variable domain, with the rest looked up from reference TRBV13 and TRBJ1-1, is AAGVIQSPRHLIKEKRETATLKCYPIPRHDTVYWYQQGPGQDPQFLISFYEKMQSDKGSIPDRFSAQQFSDYHSELNMSSLELGDSALYFCASSYRTGDWGDTEAFFGQGTRLTVV.

Regarding this clone: The sample holds other DNA sequences that translate to the same CDR3. The rearrangement joins TRBV7-9 to TRBJ2-5; 7 nucleotides agree with TRBD1. The CDR3 is 14 amino acids. With V trimmed by 5 bases and J by 2 bases, 5 bases remained unmatched. The germline gives CDR1 SEHNR, CDR2 FQNEAQ (reference sequence). The CDR3 loop reads CASSLGTAQETQYF. The DNA for the CDR3 is TGTGCCAGCAGCCTTGGGACAGCTCAAGAGACCCAGTACTTC.

This clone was seen only a few times. The chain couples TRBV4-2 to TRBJ2-7, with TRBD2 matching over 7 bases. From germline, CDR1 is LGHNA and CDR2 YNFKEQ. The CDR3 is 15 amino acids. The trim removed 4 bases at V and 4 bases at J, leaving 10 bases unmatched. CDR3: CASSRSERDRYEQYF. The CDR3 DNA is TGTGCCAGCAGCCGCAGTGAGCGGGATCGTTACGAGCAGTACTTC.

CDR3 sequence: CASSLVMSGRPHEQFF. CDR3 bases: TGTGCCAGCAGCTTAGTAATGAGCGGGAGGCCCCATGAGCAGTTCTTC. The rearrangement joins TRBV11-2 to TRBJ2-1; the match to TRBD2 covers 9 bases. The junction had 9 bases not matched to a gene; V was cut back by 1 base and J by 8 bases. The length of the CDR3 is 16 residues. Germline V gene sequence: CDR1 SGHAT, CDR2 FQNNGV.